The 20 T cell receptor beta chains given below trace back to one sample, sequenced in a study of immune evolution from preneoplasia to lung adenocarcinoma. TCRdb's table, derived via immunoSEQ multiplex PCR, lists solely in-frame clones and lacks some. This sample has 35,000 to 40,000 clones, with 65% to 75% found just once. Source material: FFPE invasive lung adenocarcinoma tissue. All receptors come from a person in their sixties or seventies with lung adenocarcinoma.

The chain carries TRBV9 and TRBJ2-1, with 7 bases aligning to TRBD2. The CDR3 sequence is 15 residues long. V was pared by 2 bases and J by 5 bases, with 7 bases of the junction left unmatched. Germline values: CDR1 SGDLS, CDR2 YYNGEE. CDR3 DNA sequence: TGTGCCAGCAGCGTGAGCGGGATCGCCAACAATGAGCAGTTCTTC. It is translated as CASSVSGIANNEQFF. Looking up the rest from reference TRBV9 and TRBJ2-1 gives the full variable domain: DSGVTQTPKHLITATGQRVTLRCSPRSGDLSVYWYQQSLDQGLQFLIQYYNGEERAKGNILERFSAQQFPDLHSELNLSSLELGDSALYFCASSVSGIANNEQFFGPGTRLTVL.

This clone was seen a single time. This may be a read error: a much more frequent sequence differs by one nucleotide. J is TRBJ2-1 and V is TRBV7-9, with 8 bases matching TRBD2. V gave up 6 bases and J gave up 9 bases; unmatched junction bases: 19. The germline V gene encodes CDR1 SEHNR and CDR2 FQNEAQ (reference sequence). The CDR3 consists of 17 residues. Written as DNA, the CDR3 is TGTGCCAGCAGTCCTAGAAGACTAGCGAGAGAAACTGGTGAGCAGTTCTTC. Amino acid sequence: CASSPRRLARETGEQFF.

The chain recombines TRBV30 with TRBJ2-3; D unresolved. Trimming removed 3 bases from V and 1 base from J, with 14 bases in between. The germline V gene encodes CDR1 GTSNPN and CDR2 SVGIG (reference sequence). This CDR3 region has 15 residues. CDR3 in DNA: TGTGCCTGGAGAGAAACCACCGACCGCACAGATACGCAGTATTTT. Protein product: CAWRETTDRTDTQYF.

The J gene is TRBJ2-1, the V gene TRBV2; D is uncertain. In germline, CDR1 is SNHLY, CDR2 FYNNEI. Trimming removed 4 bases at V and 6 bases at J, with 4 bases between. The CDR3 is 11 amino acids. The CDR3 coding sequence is TGTGCCAGCAGTGTTTTCAATGAGCAGTTCTTC. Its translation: CASSVFNEQFF.

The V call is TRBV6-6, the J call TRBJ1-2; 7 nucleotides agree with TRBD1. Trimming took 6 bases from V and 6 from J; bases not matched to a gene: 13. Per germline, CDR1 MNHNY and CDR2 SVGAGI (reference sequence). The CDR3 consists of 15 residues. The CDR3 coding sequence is TGTGCCAGCAGCCAGGAGACAGGGTTGCCGAATGGCTACACCTTC. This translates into CASSQETGLPNGYTF.

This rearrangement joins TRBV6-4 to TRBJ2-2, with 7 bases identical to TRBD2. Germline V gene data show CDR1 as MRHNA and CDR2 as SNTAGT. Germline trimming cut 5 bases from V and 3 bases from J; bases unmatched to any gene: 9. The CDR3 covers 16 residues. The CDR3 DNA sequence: TGTGCCAGCAGTCCTGTTCCGGGACTACACACCGGGGAGCTGTTTTTT. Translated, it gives CASSPVPGLHTGELFF.

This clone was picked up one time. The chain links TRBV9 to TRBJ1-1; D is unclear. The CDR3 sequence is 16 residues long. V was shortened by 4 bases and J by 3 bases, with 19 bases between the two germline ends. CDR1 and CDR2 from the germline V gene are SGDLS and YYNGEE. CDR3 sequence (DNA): TGTGCCAGCAGCCCATCCCTAACAGTCCGGGACACTGAAGCTTTCTTT. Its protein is CASSPSLTVRDTEAFF. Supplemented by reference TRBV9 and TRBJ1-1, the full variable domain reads DSGVTQTPKHLITATGQRVTLRCSPRSGDLSVYWYQQSLDQGLQFLIQYYNGEERAKGNILERFSAQQFPDLHSELNLSSLELGDSALYFCASSPSLTVRDTEAFFGQGTRLTVV.

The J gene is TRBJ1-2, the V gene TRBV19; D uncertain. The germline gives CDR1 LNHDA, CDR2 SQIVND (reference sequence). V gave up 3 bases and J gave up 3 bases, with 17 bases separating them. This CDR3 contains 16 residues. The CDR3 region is CASSMGRFSSDYGYTF. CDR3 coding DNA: TGTGCCAGTAGTATGGGCAGGTTCTCGTCTGACTATGGCTACACCTTC.

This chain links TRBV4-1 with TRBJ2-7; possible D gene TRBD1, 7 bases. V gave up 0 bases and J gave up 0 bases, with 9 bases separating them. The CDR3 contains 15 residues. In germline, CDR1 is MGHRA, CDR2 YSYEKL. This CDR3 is CASSQEEGASYEQYF. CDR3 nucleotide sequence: TGCGCCAGCAGCCAAGAGGAGGGGGCCTCCTACGAGCAGTACTTC.

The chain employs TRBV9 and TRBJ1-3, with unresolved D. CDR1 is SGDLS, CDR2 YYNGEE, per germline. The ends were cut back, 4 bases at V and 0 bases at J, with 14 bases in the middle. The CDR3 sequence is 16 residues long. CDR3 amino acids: CASSSQRRDSGNTIYF. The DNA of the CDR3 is TGTGCCAGCAGCTCCCAACGACGGGACTCTGGAAACACCATATATTTT.

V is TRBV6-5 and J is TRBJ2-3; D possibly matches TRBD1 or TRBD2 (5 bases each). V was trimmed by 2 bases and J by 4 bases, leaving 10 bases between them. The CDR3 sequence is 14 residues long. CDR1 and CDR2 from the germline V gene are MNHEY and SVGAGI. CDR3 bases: TGTGCCAGCAGTTACAAGGGGAGTGCAGATACGCAGTATTTT. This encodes CASSYKGSADTQYF.

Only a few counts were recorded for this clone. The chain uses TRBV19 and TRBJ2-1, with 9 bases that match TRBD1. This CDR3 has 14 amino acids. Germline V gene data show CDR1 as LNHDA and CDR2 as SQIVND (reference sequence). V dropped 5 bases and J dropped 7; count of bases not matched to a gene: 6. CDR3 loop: CASSGRTGENEQFF. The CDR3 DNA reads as TGTGCCAGTAGTGGAAGGACAGGGGAGAATGAGCAGTTCTTC. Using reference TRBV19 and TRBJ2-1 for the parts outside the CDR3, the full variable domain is DGGITQSPKYLFRKEGQNVTLSCEQNLNHDAMYWYRQDPGQGLRLIYYSQIVNDFQKGDIAEGYSVSREKKESFPLTVTSAQKNPTAFYLCASSGRTGENEQFFGPGTRLTVL.

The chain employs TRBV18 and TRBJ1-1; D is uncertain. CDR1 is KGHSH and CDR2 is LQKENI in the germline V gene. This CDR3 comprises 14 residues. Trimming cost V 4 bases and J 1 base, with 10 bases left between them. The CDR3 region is CASSQIPRNTEAFF. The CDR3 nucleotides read TGTGCCAGCTCACAAATACCTCGGAACACTGAAGCTTTCTTT.

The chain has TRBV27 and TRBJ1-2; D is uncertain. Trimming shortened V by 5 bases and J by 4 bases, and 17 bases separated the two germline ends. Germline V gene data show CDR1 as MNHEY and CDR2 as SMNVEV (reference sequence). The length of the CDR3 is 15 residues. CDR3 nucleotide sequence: TGTGCCAGCAGTGCTACCGTAACCCCAACCTATGGCTACACCTTC. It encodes CASSATVTPTYGYTF.

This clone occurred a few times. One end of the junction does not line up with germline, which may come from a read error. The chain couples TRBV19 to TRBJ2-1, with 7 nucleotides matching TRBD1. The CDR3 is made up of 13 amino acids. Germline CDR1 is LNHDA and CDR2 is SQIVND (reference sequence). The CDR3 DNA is TGTGCCAGTAGGAGGGGGCTACAAGGGATCCCCCTCTTC. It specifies CASRRGLQGIPLF.

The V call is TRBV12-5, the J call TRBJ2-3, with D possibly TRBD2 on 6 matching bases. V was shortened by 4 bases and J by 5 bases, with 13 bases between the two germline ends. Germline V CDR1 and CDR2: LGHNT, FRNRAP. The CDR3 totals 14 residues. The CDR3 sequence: CASGWRESIDTQYF. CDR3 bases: TGTGCTAGTGGTTGGCGGGAATCTATAGATACGCAGTATTTT.

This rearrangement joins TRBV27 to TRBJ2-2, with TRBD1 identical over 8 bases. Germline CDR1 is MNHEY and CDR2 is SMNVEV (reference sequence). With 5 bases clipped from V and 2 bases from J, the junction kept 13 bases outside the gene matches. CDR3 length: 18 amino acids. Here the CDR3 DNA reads TGTGCCAGCAGTGACTCTCCAGGGGGCGCATCCAACACCGGGGAGCTGTTTTTT. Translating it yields CASSDSPGGASNTGELFF.

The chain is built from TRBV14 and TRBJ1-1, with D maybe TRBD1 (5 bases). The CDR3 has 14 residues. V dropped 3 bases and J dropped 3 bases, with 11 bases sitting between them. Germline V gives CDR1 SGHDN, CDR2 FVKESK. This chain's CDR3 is CASSQGLLDTEAFF. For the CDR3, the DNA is TGTGCCAGCAGCCAGGGGCTCCTCGACACTGAAGCTTTCTTT.

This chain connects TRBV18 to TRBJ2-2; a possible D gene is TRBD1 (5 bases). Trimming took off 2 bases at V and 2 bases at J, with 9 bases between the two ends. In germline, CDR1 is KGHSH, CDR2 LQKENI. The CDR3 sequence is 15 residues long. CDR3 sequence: CASSPAQGNTGELFF. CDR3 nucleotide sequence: TGTGCCAGCTCACCAGCCCAGGGAAACACCGGGGAGCTGTTTTTT.

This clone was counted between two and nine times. The CDR3 coding sequence is TGTGCCAGCAGTTATCGGGTTGGGGGAGAGACCCAGTACTTC. Encoded protein: CASSYRVGGETQYF. The chain joins TRBV6-5 to TRBJ2-5; possibly TRBD1 or TRBD2 for D (5 bases each). Trimming cost V 3 bases and J 4 bases, with 12 bases left between them. Germline V gene sequence: CDR1 MNHEY, CDR2 SVGAGI. The CDR3 has 14 amino acids.